This is a list of T cell receptor beta chains from one sample in a study of OX40 agonist ivuxolimab in advanced cancers. The protocol was immunoSEQ multiplex PCR, while the TCRdb copy is restricted to in-frame clones and leaves out a portion. Here the sample spans around 70,000 clones, 86% being singletons. Sequenced material: CD4+ or CD8+ T cells sorted from blood, taken in a trial of the OX40 agonist ivuxolimab. The receptors were gathered from an adult with an advanced solid tumor such as melanoma, head and neck, liver or kidney cancer. CDR3s leave out the opening cysteine and the closing phenylalanine or tryptophan.

v_call: TRBV10-1; j_call: TRBJ1-3; cdr3_aa: ASTPSLSGNTIY
v_call: TRBV19; j_call: TRBJ1-5; cdr3_aa: ASSIGGPRVNQPQH
v_call: TRBV7-2; j_call: TRBJ1-1; cdr3_aa: ASSLVYRTGLVNTEAF
v_call: TRBV19; j_call: TRBJ1-2; cdr3_aa: ASSITWDSPYGYT
v_call: TRBV5-8; j_call: TRBJ2-7; cdr3_aa: ASSPGWSSEQY
v_call: TRBV6-5; j_call: TRBJ1-1; cdr3_aa: ASSYQGEAF
v_call: TRBV29-1; j_call: TRBJ1-1; cdr3_aa: SVMGTARTNTEAF
v_call: TRBV30; j_call: TRBJ1-2; cdr3_aa: AWSVGGSYGYT
v_call: TRBV11-2; j_call: TRBJ2-1; cdr3_aa: ASSLVGIYNEQF
v_call: TRBV7-2; j_call: TRBJ2-7; cdr3_aa: ASSRNSYEQY
v_call: TRBV5-4; j_call: TRBJ1-1; cdr3_aa: ASSKRQGAWTEAF
v_call: TRBV29-1; j_call: TRBJ2-3; cdr3_aa: SVQTSYGTDTQY
v_call: TRBV6-4; j_call: TRBJ1-1; cdr3_aa: ASSTKIWTEAF
v_call: TRBV25-1; j_call: TRBJ2-1; cdr3_aa: ASSLNEQF
v_call: TRBV10-3; j_call: TRBJ2-1; cdr3_aa: AIRSDYNEQF